Following are 5 T cell receptor beta chains from one sample sequenced in a study of T-cell reconstitution after alpha-beta-depleted transplantation in children. Preparation of the TCRbeta library was carried out with unique molecular identifiers. Each CDR3 protein is one row after TCRdb ran MiXCR on the PCR reads. This table holds roughly 300,000 distinct CDR3 sequences, under 14% found once. Specimen: peripheral blood, collected 180 days after TCRalphabeta/CD19-depleted stem cell transplant. The receptors derive from a male patient between 2 and 15 years old who had a stem cell transplant for chronic granulomatous disease, so the T cells may come from the graft donor.

This clonotype was observed many times. CDR3 nucleotides: TGCAGTGCTAGAGATGGTTTACCGAACACCGGGGAGCTGTTTTTT. It yields the protein CSARDGLPNTGELFF. This chain uses TRBV20-1 with TRBJ2-2, with D uncertain. The CDR3 totals 15 residues. V lost 0 bases and J 0 bases, leaving 8 bases between the germline ends. CDR1 and CDR2 from the germline V gene are DFQATT and SNEGSKA (reference sequence).

This clonotype was found many times. The V call is TRBV11-3, the J call TRBJ2-2; no clear D. The V gene lost 6 bases and the J gene lost 4 bases, with 9 bases spanning the gap. This CDR3 comprises 13 residues. The germline gives CDR1 SGHNT, CDR2 YENEEA. CDR3 sequence: CASRGTGTGELFF. Written as DNA, the CDR3 is TGTGCCAGCAGGGGCACTGGCACCGGGGAGCTGTTTTTT.

This clonotype was recorded many times. The J gene is TRBJ2-1, the V gene TRBV10-3, with D maybe TRBD1 (5 bases). This CDR3 is built from 13 residues. V was clipped by 7 bases and J by 6 bases, with 13 bases between them. In germline, CDR1 is ENHRY, CDR2 SYGVKD. This CDR3 is CAIKGSVGNEQFF. In DNA, the CDR3 is TGTGCCATCAAGGGGTCGGTGGGCAATGAGCAGTTCTTC.

This clonotype was counted ten times or more. The chain combines TRBV7-2 with TRBJ1-1, with D tentatively TRBD1 (5 bases). Deletions cut 2 bases from V and 4 bases from J, with 14 bases between. Germline loops: CDR1 SGHTA, CDR2 FQGNSA. The CDR3 sequence is 15 residues long. The CDR3 here is CASSLFGGGLTEAFF. CDR3 DNA: TGTGCCAGCAGCTTATTCGGGGGAGGACTCACTGAAGCTTTCTTT.

This clonotype was recorded at least ten times. This rearrangement joins TRBV19 to TRBJ1-5, with D possibly being TRBD1 (6 bases). The CDR3 runs to 14 residues. The germline CDR1 and CDR2 sequences are LNHDA and SQIVND (reference sequence). V was pared by 5 bases and J by 3 bases, with 11 bases between. In nucleotides, the CDR3 is TGTGCCAGTAGTGTGGACAGAAACAATCAGCCCCAGCATTTT. This sequence encodes CASSVDRNNQPQHF.